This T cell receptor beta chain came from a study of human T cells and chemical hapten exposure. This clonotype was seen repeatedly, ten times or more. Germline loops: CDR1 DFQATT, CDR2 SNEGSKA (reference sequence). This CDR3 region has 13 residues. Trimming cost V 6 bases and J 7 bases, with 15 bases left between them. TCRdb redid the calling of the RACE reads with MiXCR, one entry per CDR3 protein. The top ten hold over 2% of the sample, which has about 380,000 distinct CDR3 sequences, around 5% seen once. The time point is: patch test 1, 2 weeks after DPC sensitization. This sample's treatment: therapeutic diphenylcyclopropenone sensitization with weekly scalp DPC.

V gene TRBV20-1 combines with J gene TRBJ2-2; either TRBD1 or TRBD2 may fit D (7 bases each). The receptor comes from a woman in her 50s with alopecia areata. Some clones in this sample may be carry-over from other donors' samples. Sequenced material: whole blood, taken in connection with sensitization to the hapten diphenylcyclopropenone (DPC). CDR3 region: CSAPGGARGELFF. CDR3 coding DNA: TGCAGTGCCCCAGGGGGGGCGCGCGGGGAGCTGTTTTTT.